The 2 T cell receptor beta chains in this list originate from one sample, sequenced in a study of T cells expressing NK-cell markers. TCRdb re-called the 5' RACE reads; every CDR3 protein appears as one record, without DNA. Its table lists about 260,000 distinct CDR3 sequences. What was sequenced was blood T cells: a sorted CD56 or NKG2C T cell subset, CD4+ or CD8+ T cells, or bulk PBMC T cells (not recorded which). The receptors derive from a man younger than 35 in good health.

The chain links TRBV6-5 to TRBJ1-2. This CDR3 has 13 amino acids. Germline V gives CDR1 MNHEY, CDR2 SVGAGI. The CDR3 sequence: CASSSTANYGYTF.

The chain carries TRBV23-1 and TRBJ2-4; there is no DNA to check the TCRdb D call of TRBD2. TRBV23-1 is an open reading frame whose function is uncertain. The CDR3 is 15 amino acids. The CDR3 protein is CASSRPGRDKNIQYF.